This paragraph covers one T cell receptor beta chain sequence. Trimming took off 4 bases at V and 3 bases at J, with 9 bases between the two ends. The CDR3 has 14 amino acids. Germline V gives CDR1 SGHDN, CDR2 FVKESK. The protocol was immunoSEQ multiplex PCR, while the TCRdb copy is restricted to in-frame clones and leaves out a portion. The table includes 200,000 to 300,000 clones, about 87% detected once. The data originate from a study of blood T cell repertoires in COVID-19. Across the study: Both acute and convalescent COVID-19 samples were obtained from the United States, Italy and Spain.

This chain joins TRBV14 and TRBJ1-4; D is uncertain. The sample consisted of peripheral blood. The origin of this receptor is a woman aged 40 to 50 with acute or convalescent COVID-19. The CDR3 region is CASSLLAANEKLFF. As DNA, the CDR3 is TGTGCCAGCAGCCTATTAGCAGCTAATGAAAAACTGTTTTTT.